The rows below give T cell receptor beta chains drawn from one sample of a study of blood T cells in healthy people across ages. Using its own MiXCR run on the 5' RACE reads, TCRdb lists one record per CDR3 protein. The sample has 1.5 million to 2 million distinct CDR3 sequences; 28% are singletons. Specimen: blood. These receptors came from a woman in her 30s in good health. CDR3s include the opening cysteine and the closing phenylalanine or tryptophan. The order of the fields is CDR3 protein, CDR3 DNA, J gene, D gene, clone size, V gene. The D gene is left open where the match is weak. Size is omitted from some rows. Given values are once, few, many or a class for expanded clones.

CASSGWGVNSYEQYF TGTGCCAGCAGCGGCTGGGGGGTGAACTCCTACGAGCAGTACTTC TRBJ2-7 NA few TRBV9
CASSLGYNQPQHF TGTGCCAGCAGCCTGGGGTACAATCAGCCCCAGCATTTT TRBJ1-5 NA many TRBV11-2
CASEQMTSSGETQYF TGTGCCAGCGAGCAGATGACCTCCTCGGGAGAGACCCAGTACTTC TRBJ2-5 NA NA TRBV6-2/TRBV6-3
CSAASGTGRSNEQFF TGCAGTGCAGCGTCCGGGACAGGGAGGTCGAATGAGCAGTTCTTC TRBJ2-1 TRBD1 NA TRBV20-1
CASIDFTDTQYF TGTGCCAGCATCGATTTCACAGATACGCAGTATTTT TRBJ2-3 NA few TRBV5-4
CASSSRGQDYGYTF TGCGCCAGCAGTTCCAGGGGGCAGGACTATGGCTACACCTTC TRBJ1-2 TRBD1 few TRBV5-1
CASSINRDSSYEQYF TGTGCCAGCTCTATAAATCGGGACAGCTCCTACGAGCAGTACTTC TRBJ2-7 TRBD1 NA TRBV18
CASSLGDVGRFPYEQYF TGTGCCAGCAGCCTGGGAGATGTGGGCAGGTTTCCCTACGAGCAGTACTTC TRBJ2-7 NA NA TRBV6-2/TRBV6-3
CSAPWTGDNEQFF TGCAGTGCTCCCTGGACAGGGGACAATGAGCAGTTCTTC TRBJ2-1 TRBD1 NA TRBV20-1
CAISSTGNAANGYTF TGTGCCATCAGTTCCACAGGGAATGCGGCGAATGGCTACACCTTC TRBJ1-2 NA NA TRBV10-3
CSASTSGALTDTQYF TGCAGTGCTAGTACTAGCGGGGCTCTCACAGATACGCAGTATTTT TRBJ2-3 TRBD2 NA TRBV20-1
CSVRGGEKLFF TGCAGCGTCCGGGGTGGTGAAAAACTGTTTTTT TRBJ1-4 NA few TRBV29-1
CATSDSGQTSTDTQYF TGTGCCACCAGTGATTCCGGACAAACTAGCACAGATACGCAGTATTTT TRBJ2-3 NA NA TRBV24-1
CSAAPGTGRYEQYF TGCAGTGCTGCTCCTGGGACAGGGCGGTACGAGCAGTACTTC TRBJ2-7 TRBD1 few TRBV20-1
CSATTSRILGLTYNEQYF TGCAGTGCTACCACGTCACGAATTCTCGGACTAACTTACAATGAGCAGTACTTC TRBJ2-4 NA NA TRBV20-1
CASSLRGGPNDEQFF TGTGCCAGCAGCTTACGGGGGGGGCCTAATGATGAGCAGTTCTTC TRBJ2-1 TRBD2 few TRBV7-3
CASSPSTGGAYEQYF TGTGCCAGCAGTCCATCGACAGGGGGGGCCTACGAGCAGTACTTC TRBJ2-7 TRBD1 NA TRBV6-2/TRBV6-3
CASSKGTGFEQYF TGTGCCAGCAGCAAAGGGACAGGGTTTGAGCAGTACTTC TRBJ2-7 TRBD1 many TRBV7-6
CASSQPGTGIYEQYF TGTGCCAGCAGCCAACCCGGGACAGGGATTTACGAGCAGTACTTC TRBJ2-7 TRBD1 many TRBV3-1
CASRWDAFVEQYF TGTGCCAGCAGGTGGGACGCTTTCGTCGAGCAGTACTTC TRBJ2-7 NA NA TRBV12-3/TRBV12-4
CASSFNREDTQYF TGTGCCAGCAGCTTTAACAGGGAAGATACGCAGTATTTT TRBJ2-3 NA few TRBV7-2
CTSSEGLSDGQFF TGTACCAGCAGTGAAGGTCTCTCGGATGGGCAGTTCTTC TRBJ2-1 NA NA TRBV6-1
CASSYRIMDTEAFF TGTGCCAGCAGTTACCGTATAATGGACACTGAAGCTTTCTTT TRBJ1-1 NA few TRBV6-2/TRBV6-3
CASSLVFWWGELVTQYF TGTGCCAGCAGCTTAGTCTTCTGGTGGGGGGAACTGGTGACCCAGTACTTC TRBJ2-5 NA NA TRBV7-2
CAIKEQSAGTEAFF TGTGCCATCAAGGAGCAATCGGCGGGCACTGAAGCTTTCTTT TRBJ1-1 NA NA TRBV12-3/TRBV12-4
CASGLRWTNGSNQPQHF TGTGCTAGTGGTTTGAGGTGGACAAATGGAAGCAATCAGCCCCAGCATTTT TRBJ1-5 NA NA TRBV12-5
CASSPPRQGSYEKLFF TGTGCCAGCAGCCCACCCCGACAGGGTAGTTATGAAAAACTGTTTTTT TRBJ1-4 TRBD1 many TRBV7-4
CASSPGGTNTQYF TGTGCCAGCAGCCCCGGGGGCACAAATACGCAGTATTTT TRBJ2-3 NA NA TRBV7-2
CASSQGSQRLRGETQYF TGTGCCAGCAGCCAAGGGAGCCAGCGGCTCAGAGGAGAGACCCAGTACTTC TRBJ2-5 NA few TRBV4-2
CASSLLTGGFTYEQYF TGTGCCAGCAGCTTACTCACTGGGGGTTTTACCTACGAGCAGTACTTC TRBJ2-7 NA NA TRBV5-5
CSARNPGGSAQETQYF TGCAGTGCCCGGAACCCGGGGGGGAGCGCCCAAGAGACCCAGTACTTC TRBJ2-5 TRBD2 few TRBV20-1
CSATGTDSSYEQYF TGCAGTGCTACCGGGACAGATAGCTCCTACGAGCAGTACTTC TRBJ2-7 TRBD1 NA TRBV20-1
CSARRSGAMFSPLHF TGCAGTGCTCGAAGGTCAGGGGCGATGTTCTCACCCCTCCACTTT TRBJ1-6 NA NA TRBV20-1